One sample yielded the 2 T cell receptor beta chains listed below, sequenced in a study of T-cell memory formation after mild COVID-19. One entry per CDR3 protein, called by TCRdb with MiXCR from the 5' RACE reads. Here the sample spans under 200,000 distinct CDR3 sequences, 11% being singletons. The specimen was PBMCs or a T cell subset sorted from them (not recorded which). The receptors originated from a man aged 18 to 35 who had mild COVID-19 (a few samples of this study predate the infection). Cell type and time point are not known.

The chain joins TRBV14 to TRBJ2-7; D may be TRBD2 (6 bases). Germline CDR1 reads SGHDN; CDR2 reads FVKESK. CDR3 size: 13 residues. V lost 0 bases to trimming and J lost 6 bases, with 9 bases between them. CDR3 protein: CASSQDRRAEQYF. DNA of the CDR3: TGTGCCAGCAGCCAAGATCGGAGGGCCGAGCAGTACTTC.

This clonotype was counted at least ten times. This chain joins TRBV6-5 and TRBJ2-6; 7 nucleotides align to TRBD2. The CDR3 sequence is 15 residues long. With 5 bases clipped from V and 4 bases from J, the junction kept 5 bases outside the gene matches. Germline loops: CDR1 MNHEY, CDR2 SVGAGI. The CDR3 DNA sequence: TGTGCCAGCAGTCGAACTAGCGCCGGGGCCAACGTCCTGACTTTC. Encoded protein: CASSRTSAGANVLTF.